This entry is about one T cell receptor beta chain. Its cognate antigen is unknown. The source of the sample is a study of cytomegalovirus exposure and HLA in healthy donors. The germline V gene encodes CDR1 MNHEY and CDR2 SMNVEV (reference sequence). CDR3 length: 14 residues. V was shortened by 6 bases and J by 0 bases, with 9 bases between the two germline ends. Overall study results and limits: It was reportedly the case that the classifier diagnosed cytomegalovirus status with high specificity and sensitivity.

The method was immunoSEQ multiplex PCR; TCRdb's version includes in-frame clones alone and lacks a portion of them. The sample lists about 21,000 clones, around 97% occurring once. The origin of this receptor is a man in his thirties or forties in good health and CMV-seropositive. The sample taken for sequencing was PBMCs. The chain couples TRBV27 to TRBJ1-5; D call uncertain. CDR3 sequence reads: CASSQRYSNQPQHF. In DNA, the CDR3 is TGTGCCAGCAGCCAGCGCTATAGCAATCAGCCCCAGCATTTT.